This TCR beta chain was observed in a study of post-analysis software for immune sequencing data. The CDR3 extends over 14 amino acids. J was trimmed by 5 bases and V by 4 bases; bases with no gene match: 5. Per the germline V gene, CDR1 is SGHRS and CDR2 is YFSETQ. Unique molecular identifiers had been added to the TCR beta cDNA libraries. TCRdb called the PCR reads again in MiXCR, with one record for every CDR3 protein. The sample includes 500,000 to 600,000 distinct CDR3 sequences, roughly 40% of them seen just once. Findings of the study overall: TRBV5-6, TRBV5-1 and TRBV20-1 belonged to a set of a handful of TRBV segments that were more frequent in patients than controls.

A note on this clonotype: Its target is unknown.

The receptor's source is a girl aged 10 to 17 with multiple sclerosis. The material sequenced was blood. The J gene is TRBJ1-1, the V gene TRBV5-1, with 10 bases identical to TRBD1. In DNA form, the CDR3 reads TGCGCCAGCAGCGTGACAGGGGGCGCGACTGAAGCTTTCTTT. It is translated as CASSVTGGATEAFF.